What follows are 25 T cell receptor beta chains derived from one specimen sequenced in a study of T cell changes during pregnancy in multiple sclerosis. Sequencing used immunoSEQ multiplex PCR; TCRdb keeps in-frame clones, though not all of them. The sample lists tens of thousands of clones, 93% occurring once. The source was CD4+ T cells from peripheral blood mononuclear cells, collected before pregnancy. These receptors all stem from a female donor with multiple sclerosis, enrolled in a pregnancy study.

V gene TRBV5-1 combines with J gene TRBJ1-2; 10 bases fit TRBD1. Looked up from germline, CDR1 is SGHRS and CDR2 is YFSETQ. The CDR3 runs to 15 residues. V was clipped by 0 bases and J by 4 bases; unmatched bases: 3. CDR3 DNA: TGCGCCAGCAGCTTGGGGGACAGGGGCGGCTATGGCTACACCTTC. It encodes CASSLGDRGGYGYTF. The variable domain in full, completed from reference TRBV5-1 and TRBJ1-2, reads KAGVTQTPRYLIKTRGQQVTLSCSPISGHRSVSWYQQTPGQGLQFLFEYFSETQRNKGNFPGRFSGRQFSNSRSEMNVSTLELGDSALYLCASSLGDRGGYGYTFGSGTRLTVV.

The chain has TRBV9 and TRBJ2-3, with D perhaps matching TRBD2 (5 bases). The CDR3 is made up of 15 amino acids. Trimming removed 4 bases from V and 2 bases from J, with 14 bases in between. Per germline, CDR1 SGDLS and CDR2 YYNGEE. The CDR3, as DNA: TGTGCCAGCAGCCCCCGAGCGGATCACACAGATACGCAGTATTTT. It codes for CASSPRADHTDTQYF. The full variable domain, its missing parts supplied by reference TRBV9 and TRBJ2-3, is DSGVTQTPKHLITATGQRVTLRCSPRSGDLSVYWYQQSLDQGLQFLIQYYNGEERAKGNILERFSAQQFPDLHSELNLSSLELGDSALYFCASSPRADHTDTQYFGPGTRLTVL.

The chain couples TRBV19 to TRBJ1-2; no definite D call. Trimming took off 6 bases at V and 0 bases at J, with 14 bases between the two ends. CDR1 and CDR2 from the germline V gene are LNHDA and SQIVND (reference sequence). The CDR3 contains 15 residues. The chain's CDR3 is CASRLNWLANYGYTF. The CDR3, as DNA: TGTGCCAGTAGGTTAAACTGGTTAGCTAACTATGGCTACACCTTC.

This clone has only one observation. The chain links TRBV4-3 to TRBJ1-6, with 8 bases aligning to TRBD1. CDR1 is LGHNA, CDR2 YSLEER, per germline. Germline trimming cut 0 bases from V and 7 bases from J; bases unmatched to any gene: 2. This CDR3 is built from 15 residues. CDR3 bases: TGCGCCAGCAGCCAAGATGCAGGGGGCAATTCACCCCTCCACTTT. It is translated as CASSQDAGGNSPLHF.

V and J are TRBV5-5 and TRBJ1-1, with D hard to call. V dropped 0 bases and J dropped 6 bases, with 12 bases sitting between them. This CDR3 is 14 amino acids long. Germline V gene data show CDR1 as SGHKS and CDR2 as YYEKEE (reference sequence). The CDR3: CASSLATASAEAFF. As DNA, the CDR3 is TGTGCCAGCAGCTTGGCCACGGCGAGCGCTGAAGCTTTCTTT.

The J gene is TRBJ2-1, the V gene TRBV9, with D possibly TRBD2 on 6 matching bases. The ends were cut back, 0 bases at V and 9 bases at J, with 16 bases in the middle. CDR3 length equals 15 residues. The germline V gene encodes CDR1 SGDLS and CDR2 YYNGEE. The CDR3 here is CASSVEGTSLGEQFF. The DNA for the CDR3 is TGTGCCAGCAGCGTAGAAGGGACTTCCTTAGGTGAGCAGTTCTTC.

V gene TRBV7-9 combines with J gene TRBJ2-6, with TRBD1 matching 9 bases. Germline V gene lookup returns CDR1 SEHNR and CDR2 FQNEAQ (reference sequence). The V and J ends lost 4 bases and 2 bases, in that order; junction bases with no gene match: 6. The CDR3 has 17 residues. The CDR3 spells CASSSWTGVAGANVLTF. The CDR3 DNA sequence: TGTGCCAGCAGCTCCTGGACAGGGGTAGCTGGGGCCAACGTCCTGACTTTC.

The V and J genes are TRBV5-4 and TRBJ2-3, with D maybe TRBD2 (5 bases). CDR1 is SGHNT and CDR2 is YYREEE in the germline V gene (reference sequence). V was trimmed by 4 bases and J by 1 base, leaving 13 bases between them. The CDR3 extends over 15 amino acids. DNA of the CDR3: TGTGCCAGCAGCGCTGGAGGATTTGGCACAGATACGCAGTATTTT. Translation gives CASSAGGFGTDTQYF.

The chain joins TRBV6-6 to TRBJ1-2, with a tentative D call TRBD1 (5 bases). The length of the CDR3 is 15 residues. Germline lookup yields CDR1 MNHNY and CDR2 SVGAGI (reference sequence). Trimming shortened V by 8 bases and J by 2 bases, and 18 bases separated the two germline ends. The CDR3: CASGHPQGPNYGYTF. CDR3 nucleotide sequence: TGTGCCAGCGGGCACCCCCAGGGCCCCAACTATGGCTACACCTTC.

The chain carries TRBV6-1 and TRBJ1-2; D might be TRBD1 (6 bases). V lost 7 bases and J 2 bases, leaving 17 bases between the germline ends. The CDR3 is 15 residues long. Germline V CDR1 and CDR2: MNHNS, SASEGT. CDR3 loop: CASTPGQSTNYGYTF. In nucleotides, the CDR3 is TGTGCCAGCACGCCCGGACAGTCGACGAACTATGGCTACACCTTC.

The V call is TRBV5-4, the J call TRBJ1-4; possible D gene TRBD1, 5 bases. The V gene lost 6 bases and the J gene lost 7 bases, with 16 bases spanning the gap. The CDR3 consists of 14 residues. Germline V gives CDR1 SGHNT, CDR2 YYREEE (reference sequence). CDR3 sequence: CASIQQDTGEKLFF. As DNA, the CDR3 is TGTGCCAGCATCCAACAGGACACGGGTGAAAAACTGTTTTTT.

J is TRBJ1-5 and V is TRBV6-1, with a weak D call TRBD1 (5 bases). The germline V and J ends were trimmed by 3 bases and 9 bases, with 9 bases remaining between them. There are 12 residues in the CDR3. Germline values: CDR1 MNHNS, CDR2 SASEGT. The DNA for the CDR3 is TGTGCCAGCAGTGAGGGGCGGGGGCCCCAGCATTTT. Its translation: CASSEGRGPQHF.

The CDR3 loop is CASSPGGVETQYF. CDR3 sequence (DNA): TGTGCCAGCAGTCCCGGGGGGGTTGAGACCCAGTACTTC. This chain connects TRBV6-5 to TRBJ2-5, with 8 bases matching TRBD2. J lost 5 bases, V lost 5 bases, and 4 bases had no gene match. Looked up from germline, CDR1 is MNHEY and CDR2 is SVGAGI. This CDR3 has 13 amino acids.

V usage is TRBV6-5 and J usage is TRBJ2-5; 12 bases are shared with TRBD2. The CDR3 is 16 amino acids. J was trimmed by 2 bases and V by 4 bases; bases with no gene match: 5. Germline values: CDR1 MNHEY, CDR2 SVGAGI. The CDR3 DNA is TGTGCCAGCAGTTTGGAGCTAGCGGGAGGGCAAGAGACCCAGTACTTC. Translation gives CASSLELAGGQETQYF.

The chain recombines TRBV7-8 with TRBJ2-7, with D possibly TRBD2 on 6 matching bases. Germline-derived CDR1 and CDR2 are SGHVS and FQNEAQ. Trimming left V 5 bases short and J 6 bases short, with 11 bases between. The CDR3 loop spans 12 amino acids. Here the CDR3 DNA reads TGTGCCAGCAGCCGGGACTCAGCCGAGCAGTACTTC. Amino acid sequence: CASSRDSAEQYF. The full variable domain, with the rest looked up from reference TRBV7-8 and TRBJ2-7, is GAGVSQSPRYKVAKRGQDVALRCDPISGHVSLFWYQQALGQGPEFLTYFQNEAQLDKSGLPSDRFFAERPEGSVSTLKIQRTQQEDSAVYLCASSRDSAEQYFGPGTRLTVT.

The chain has TRBV18 and TRBJ1-4; D perhaps matches TRBD1 (5 bases). Trimming took off 3 bases at V and 2 bases at J, with 10 bases between the two ends. The CDR3 covers 15 residues. Germline lookup yields CDR1 KGHSH and CDR2 LQKENI. The CDR3 loop reads CASSPVGATNEKLFF. For the CDR3, the DNA is TGTGCCAGCTCACCGGTTGGGGCGACTAATGAAAAACTGTTTTTT. The whole variable domain, remainder taken from reference TRBV18 and TRBJ1-4, is NAGVMQNPRHLVRRRGQEARLRCSPMKGHSHVYWYRQLPEEGLKFMVYLQKENIIDESGMPKERFSAEFPKEGPSILRIQQVVRGDSAAYFCASSPVGATNEKLFFGSGTQLSVL.

The chain is built from TRBV7-9 and TRBJ2-2, with 7 nucleotides matching TRBD1. CDR1 and CDR2 (germline): SEHNR, FQNEAQ (reference sequence). Trimming at V came to 5 bases and at J to 2 bases, leaving 8 bases not matched to a gene. This CDR3 spans 16 amino acids. Here the CDR3 reads CASSARQGRNTGELFF. The DNA of the CDR3 is TGTGCCAGCAGCGCCCGACAGGGCCGTAACACCGGGGAGCTGTTTTTT.

This sequence joins TRBV19 and TRBJ2-4; TRBD1 is a possible D gene (6 bases). CDR1 and CDR2 from the germline V gene are LNHDA and SQIVND (reference sequence). V lost 5 bases, J lost 0 bases, and 11 bases lay in between. CDR3 size: 15 residues. CDR3 bases: TGTGCCAGTAGTGCCCGGGACATAGCCAAAAACATTCAGTACTTC. Translated, it gives CASSARDIAKNIQYF.

CDR3 sequence: CASSIDGTGPTDTQYF. The CDR3 DNA is TGTGCCAGTAGTATAGATGGGACAGGGCCCACAGATACGCAGTATTTT. V is TRBV19 and J is TRBJ2-3; 9 nucleotides align to TRBD1. This CDR3 has 16 amino acids. V was pared by 0 bases and J by 2 bases, with 3 bases of the junction left unmatched. Germline lookup yields CDR1 LNHDA and CDR2 SQIVND (reference sequence).

J is TRBJ1-3 and V is TRBV19; D is uncertain. The length of the CDR3 is 13 residues. Trimming removed 6 bases at V and 4 bases at J, with 10 bases between. Germline loops: CDR1 LNHDA, CDR2 SQIVND (reference sequence). The CDR3 sequence: CASSERAGNTIYF. For the CDR3, the DNA is TGTGCCAGTAGCGAGAGGGCCGGAAACACCATATATTTT.

This clone was detected once. This rearrangement joins TRBV11-2 to TRBJ1-3, with D perhaps TRBD1 (6 bases). The CDR3 is 15 residues long. Trimming shortened V by 4 bases and J by 0 bases, and 10 bases separated the two germline ends. Looked up from germline, CDR1 is SGHAT and CDR2 is FQNNGV. CDR3 protein: CASSSGHSSGNTIYF. In DNA, the CDR3 is TGTGCCAGCAGCTCGGGACACTCCTCTGGAAACACCATATATTTT.

J is TRBJ1-3 and V is TRBV2, with a weak D call TRBD1 (6 bases). V was pared by 5 bases and J by 4 bases, with 9 bases between. The CDR3 is made up of 13 amino acids. Germline values: CDR1 SNHLY, CDR2 FYNNEI. CDR3 sequence reads: CASSQGSGNTIYF. The CDR3 nucleotides are TGTGCCAGCAGTCAGGGGTCGGGAAACACCATATATTTT.

This chain uses TRBV2 with TRBJ2-5; TRBD1 might be the D (5 bases). Trimming cost V 8 bases and J 5 bases, with 15 bases left between them. Germline loops: CDR1 SNHLY, CDR2 FYNNEI. This CDR3 region has 13 residues. As DNA, the CDR3 is TGTGCCAGCCTTTTGGGGCCTTTGGAGACCCAGTACTTC. Translation: CASLLGPLETQYF.

The V gene is TRBV19, the J gene TRBJ1-3; D is unresolved. Trimming shortened V by 4 bases and J by 0 bases, and 7 bases separated the two germline ends. Germline loops: CDR1 LNHDA, CDR2 SQIVND (reference sequence). This CDR3 comprises 14 residues. The CDR3 protein is CASSTSVSGNTIYF. DNA of the CDR3: TGTGCCAGTAGTACGTCAGTCTCTGGAAACACCATATATTTT.

V is TRBV4-1 and J is TRBJ1-1; TRBD1 aligns across 8 bases. V was clipped by 6 bases and J by 1 base; unmatched bases: 10. The CDR3 is 16 amino acids. The germline gives CDR1 MGHRA, CDR2 YSYEKL. CDR3 in amino acids: CASRVGTGDTNTEAFF. As DNA, the CDR3 is TGCGCCAGCAGGGTGGGGACAGGCGATACGAACACTGAAGCTTTCTTT.